The clone carrying this TCR beta chain has just a few counts. Antigen: not known. With a J-beta primer mix and a sample-barcoded 5' primer, a second PCR ran about 6 to 11 cycles. Via MiXCR, TCRdb re-called the 5' RACE reads, giving one row per CDR3 protein. The sample lists 650,000 to 1,000,000 distinct CDR3 sequences, roughly 35% occurring once. The data were obtained in a study of blood T cells in healthy people across ages. Study observations and caveats: Both naive CD4+ cell counts and diversity were greater in long-lived donors than in aged donors.

The sequenced material came from blood. This receptor was obtained from a man between 18 and 35 years old in good health.

CDR3 region: CASSPRTGTEKLFF. Written as DNA, the CDR3 is TGCGCCAGCAGCCCCCGGACAGGGACCGAAAAACTGTTTTTT. The V call is TRBV4-1, the J call TRBJ1-4; 8 nucleotides align to TRBD1. CDR1 and CDR2 from the germline V gene are MGHRA and YSYEKL. The CDR3 loop spans 14 amino acids. The V gene end was trimmed by 4 bases and the J gene end by 8 bases; junction bases not matched to a gene: 6.